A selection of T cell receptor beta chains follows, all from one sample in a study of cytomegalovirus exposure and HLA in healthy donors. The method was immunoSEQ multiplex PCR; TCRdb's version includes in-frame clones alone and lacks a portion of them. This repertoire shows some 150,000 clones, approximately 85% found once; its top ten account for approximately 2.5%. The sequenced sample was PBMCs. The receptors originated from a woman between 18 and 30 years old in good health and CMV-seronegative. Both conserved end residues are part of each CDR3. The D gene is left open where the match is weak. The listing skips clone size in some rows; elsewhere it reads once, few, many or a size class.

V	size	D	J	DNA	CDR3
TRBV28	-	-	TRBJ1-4	TGTGCCAGCAGTTTAGGGGGGACTAATGAAAAACTGTTTTTT	CASSLGGTNEKLFF
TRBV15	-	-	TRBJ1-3	TGTGCCACCAGCAGAGATTACCAGGGCCGAGGTTCTGGAAACACCATATATTTT	CATSRDYQGRGSGNTIYF
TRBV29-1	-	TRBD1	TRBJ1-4	TGCAGCGTTAGACAGGGGGAAAAACTGTTTTTT	CSVRQGEKLFF
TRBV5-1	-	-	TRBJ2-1	TGCGCCAGCAGCAGTACAGGGTACAATGAGCAGTTCTTC	CASSSTGYNEQFF
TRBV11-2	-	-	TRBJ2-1	TGTGCCAGCAGCTTAGATGGCGGAACCCGTAACAATGAGCAGTTCTTC	CASSLDGGTRNNEQFF
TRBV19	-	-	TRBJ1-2	TGTGCCAGTAGTATTAGGCAGGCTGTGCGATATGGCTACACCTTC	CASSIRQAVRYGYTF
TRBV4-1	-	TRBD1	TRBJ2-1	TGCGCCAGCAGCCTCAATCGACAGGGCTCCAATGAGCAGTTCTTC	CASSLNRQGSNEQFF
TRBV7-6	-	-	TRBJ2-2	TGTGCCAGCAGCTGGGGCACGCACACCGGGGAGCTGTTTTTT	CASSWGTHTGELFF
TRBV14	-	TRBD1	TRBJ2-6	TGTGCCAGCAGCCGGCTGGGACAGGCTGGGGCCAACGTCCTGACTTTC	CASSRLGQAGANVLTF
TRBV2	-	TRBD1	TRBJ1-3	TGTGCCAGCAGCGCGGGACAGATAAACACCATATATTTT	CASSAGQINTIYF
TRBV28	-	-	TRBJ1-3	TGTGCCAGCAGTCCCACCCCAGGGAATGGAAACACCATATATTTT	CASSPTPGNGNTIYF
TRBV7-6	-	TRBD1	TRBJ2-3	TGTGCCAGCAGCTTAGACAGGGGGATTAGAGATACGCAGTATTTT	CASSLDRGIRDTQYF
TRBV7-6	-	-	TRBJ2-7	TGTGCCAGCACCCCGGAATTGGACAAGCCAAAAGACGAGCAGTACTTC	CASTPELDKPKDEQYF
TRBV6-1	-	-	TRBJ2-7	TGTGCCAGCAGTGAACCTCCCCTCTACGAGCAGTACTTC	CASSEPPLYEQYF
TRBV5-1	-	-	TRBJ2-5	TGCGCCAGCAGCTTGGGGGGACTTCAAGGGACCCAGTACTTC	CASSLGGLQGTQYF
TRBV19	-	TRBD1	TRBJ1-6	TGTGCCAGCCGCCGGGACAGAGAAAATTCACCCCTCCACTTT	CASRRDRENSPLHF
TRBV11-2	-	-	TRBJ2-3	TGTGCCAGCAGCTTAGTTTCGAGGACTATTCCCTACACAGATACGCAGTATTTT	CASSLVSRTIPYTDTQYF
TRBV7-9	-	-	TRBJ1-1	TGTGCCAGCAGCCCTCCCGGGACACCGAACACTGAAGCTTTCTTT	CASSPPGTPNTEAFF
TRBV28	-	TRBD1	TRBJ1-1	TGTGCCAGCAGTCCCGGACAGGGGTTTGAAGCTTTCTTT	CASSPGQGFEAFF
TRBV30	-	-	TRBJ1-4	TGTGCCTGGAGCTCCTGGGGAAGGGGTAATGAAAAACTGTTTTTT	CAWSSWGRGNEKLFF
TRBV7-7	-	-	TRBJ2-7	TGTGCCAGCAGCCGTGCGGAGGGGTACGAGCAGTACTTC	CASSRAEGYEQYF
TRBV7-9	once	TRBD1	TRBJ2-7	TGTGCCAGCAGGAGACAGGGCCTTGCCGACGAGCAGTACTTC	CASRRQGLADEQYF
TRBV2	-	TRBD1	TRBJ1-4	TGTGCCACCAAGCCAAGACAGGGTAAAGAGGAACTGTTTTTT	CATKPRQGKEELFF
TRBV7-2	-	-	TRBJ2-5	TGTGCCAGCAGCAGAACAGGGCACGGGGAGACCCAGTACTTC	CASSRTGHGETQYF
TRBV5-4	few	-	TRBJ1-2	TGTGCCAGCAGCGACAGGTATTACTATGGCTACACCTTC	CASSDRYYYGYTF
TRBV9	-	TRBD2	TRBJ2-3	TGTGCCAGCAGCGTAGCCTGGCTAGCGGGAGGGTCAGATACGCAGTATTTT	CASSVAWLAGGSDTQYF
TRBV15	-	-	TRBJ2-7	TGTGCCACCAGCAGGGGAGCGGCGATTTACGAGCAGTACTTC	CATSRGAAIYEQYF
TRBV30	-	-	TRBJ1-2	TGTGCCTGGAGTGTACAGAGGGCAACTACTTTCTTCCATGGCTACACCTTC	CAWSVQRATTFFHGYTF
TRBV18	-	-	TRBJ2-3	TGTGCCAGCCACTCACCACATAGGGTGTGGAATCAACAGGGAGATACGCAGTATTTT	CASHSPHRVWNQQGDTQYF
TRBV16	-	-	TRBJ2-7	TGTGCCAGCAGCCACCCCGGGGCCAGGGGTACCTACGAGCAGTACTTC	CASSHPGARGTYEQYF
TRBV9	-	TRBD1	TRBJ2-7	TGTGCCAGCAGCAGGACAGGGGCCGAGTACGAGCAGTACTTC	CASSRTGAEYEQYF
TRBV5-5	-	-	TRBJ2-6	TGTGCCAGCAGCTTGTCACTTTCGTCTGGGGCCAACGTCCTGACTTTC	CASSLSLSSGANVLTF
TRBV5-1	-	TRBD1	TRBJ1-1	TGCGCCAGCAGCTTATTCGACAGGGTAGGCACTGAAGCTTTCTTT	CASSLFDRVGTEAFF
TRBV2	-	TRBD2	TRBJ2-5	TGTGCCAGCACTCATAGGACTAGTCAAGAGACCCAGTACTTC	CASTHRTSQETQYF
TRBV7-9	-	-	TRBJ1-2	TGTGCCAGCAGCGGCGGGAACTATGGCTACACCTTC	CASSGGNYGYTF
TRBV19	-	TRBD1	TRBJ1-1	TGTGCCAGTAGTATAAAGGGGGCCCGGGGCACTGAAGCTTTCTTT	CASSIKGARGTEAFF
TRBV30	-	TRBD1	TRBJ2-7	TGTGCCTGGAGGGGGGAGGGACAGGGGACCCCCTACGAGCAGTACTTC	CAWRGEGQGTPYEQYF
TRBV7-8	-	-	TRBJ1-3	TGTGCCAGCAGCCCCTATTCGTTCTCTGGAAACACCATATATTTT	CASSPYSFSGNTIYF
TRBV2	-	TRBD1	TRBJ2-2	TGTGCCAGCAGTGAAGGGACAGGGGGGCTGTTTTTT	CASSEGTGGLFF
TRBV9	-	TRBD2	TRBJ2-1	TGTGCCAGCAGCGTAGGACTAGCGGAGTACAATGAGCAGTTCTTC	CASSVGLAEYNEQFF
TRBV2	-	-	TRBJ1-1	TGTGCCAGCAGTGAAGGGGGCCCCGTGGCTGAAGCTTTCTTT	CASSEGGPVAEAFF
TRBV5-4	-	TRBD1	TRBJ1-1	TGTGCCAGCAGCTTGGACAGGGGGCGAGCTTTCTTT	CASSLDRGRAFF
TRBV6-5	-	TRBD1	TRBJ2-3	TGTGCCAGCAGTTCGGGACAGGGAAGCGATACGCAGTATTTT	CASSSGQGSDTQYF
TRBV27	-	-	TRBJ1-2	TGTGCCAGCAGTCCAAGTTCGCGGATGGAGGACTTGCTCTATGGCTACACCTTC	CASSPSSRMEDLLYGYTF
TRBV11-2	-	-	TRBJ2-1	TGTGCCAGCAGCTTAGTAGGCGGGAAGGACAATGAGCAGTTCTTC	CASSLVGGKDNEQFF
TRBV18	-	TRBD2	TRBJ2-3	TGTGCCAGCTCACCACCTGGCGGGGGGCGGAATACGCAGTATTTT	CASSPPGGGRNTQYF
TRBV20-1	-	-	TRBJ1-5	TGCAGTGCTCAACATCACCAGCCCCAGCATTTT	CSAQHHQPQHF
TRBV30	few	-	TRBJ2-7	TGTGCCTGGACCATTAAACTACAGGACTACGAGCAGTACTTC	CAWTIKLQDYEQYF
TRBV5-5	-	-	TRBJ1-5	TGTGCCAGCAGCTTGGGGGGAGGCAATCAGCCCCAGCATTTT	CASSLGGGNQPQHF
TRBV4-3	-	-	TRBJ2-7	TGCGCCAGCAGCCAGGGCCCCGATACAGGGCGCGAGCAGTACTTC	CASSQGPDTGREQYF
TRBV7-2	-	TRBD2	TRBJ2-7	TGTGCCAGCAGCTCTATAGGGGGGACTAGCATCTACGAGCAGTACTTC	CASSSIGGTSIYEQYF
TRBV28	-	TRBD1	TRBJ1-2	TGTGCCAGCAGTTCCGGACAGGGGGACGACTATGGCTACACCTTC	CASSSGQGDDYGYTF
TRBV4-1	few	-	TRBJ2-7	TGCGCCAGCAGCCAAGATCTAAGACTGAGTGACGAGCAGTACTTC	CASSQDLRLSDEQYF
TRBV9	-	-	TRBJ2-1	TGTGCCAGCAGCGTAGTGGAGGGGCCGTACAATGAGCAGTTCTTC	CASSVVEGPYNEQFF
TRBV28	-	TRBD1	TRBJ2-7	TGTGCCAGCAGTTTACCCGGGACAGCCTTCTACGAGCAGTACTTC	CASSLPGTAFYEQYF
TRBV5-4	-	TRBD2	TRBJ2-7	TGTGCCAGCAGCTTTGACGGCTGGACTAGCGAGGAAAACGAGCAGTACTTC	CASSFDGWTSEENEQYF
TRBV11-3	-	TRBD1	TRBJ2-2	TGTGCCAGCAGTTTGGGACAGGTTAACACCGGGGAGCTGTTTTTT	CASSLGQVNTGELFF
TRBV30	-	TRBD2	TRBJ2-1	TGTGCCTGGGCCGTAGCGGGAGCCTACAATGAGCAGTTCTTC	CAWAVAGAYNEQFF
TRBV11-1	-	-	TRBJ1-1	TGTGCCAGCAGCCCCGGGACTGGGTCCTACATGAACACTGAAGCTTTCTTT	CASSPGTGSYMNTEAFF
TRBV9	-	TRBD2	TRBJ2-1	TGTGCCAGCAGCGACGCCGGGACTAGCGGGGCCCTGTCCTACAATGAGCAGTTCTTC	CASSDAGTSGALSYNEQFF